This passage covers 23 T cell receptor beta chains from one sample sequenced in a study of T cells in Graves' hyperthyroidism and ophthalmopathy. It was RNA transcripts that yielded the amplified TCR beta CDR3 regions. During a first-round RT-PCR of the TCR CDR3, the HTBI primer set was used. TCRdb ran MiXCR on the multiplex PCR reads and lists one entry per CDR3 protein. The sample has about 360,000 distinct CDR3 sequences, 13% seen once. Source material: blood. All receptors derive from a woman younger than 30 with Graves' hyperthyroidism.

Only a few counts were recorded for this clonotype. This chain uses TRBV5-1 with TRBJ1-1, with D possibly matching TRBD1 (5 bases). Germline V lookup: CDR1 SGHRS, CDR2 YFSETQ. The CDR3 sequence is 15 residues long. Trimming shortened V by 3 bases and J by 4 bases, and 16 bases separated the two germline ends. The DNA of the CDR3 is TGCGCCAGCAGCTCCGGCGGGGTCGGGGGCACTGAAGCTTTCTTT. It is translated as CASSSGGVGGTEAFF.

This clonotype was counted at least ten times. The CDR3 protein is CASSQRQGGLGDGYTF. In nucleotides, the CDR3 is TGTGCCAGCAGTCAAAGACAGGGGGGTTTAGGAGATGGCTACACCTTC. The rearrangement uses TRBV6-1 and TRBJ1-2, with 9 bases aligning to TRBD1. CDR3 length: 16 amino acids. Germline values: CDR1 MNHNS, CDR2 SASEGT. V lost 5 bases to trimming and J lost 6 bases; unmatched junction nucleotides: 13.

This clonotype has ten or more counts. The chain uses TRBV20-1 and TRBJ1-1; D ambiguous. The CDR3 runs 8 residues. CDR1 is DFQATT, CDR2 SNEGSKA, per germline (reference sequence). DNA of the CDR3: TGCAGCTACACTGAAGCTTTCTTT. Its protein product is CSYTEAFF.

This clonotype was detected many times. The chain links TRBV6-1 to TRBJ1-1; D is perhaps TRBD1 (5 bases). The V and J ends lost 7 bases and 4 bases respectively, with 19 bases between them. CDR1 MNHNS and CDR2 SASEGT come from the germline V gene. The CDR3 is 15 residues long. In DNA form, the CDR3 reads TGTGCCAGCACCACGGGGGGACTTCGGTTCACTGAAGCTTTCTTT. Residues: CASTTGGLRFTEAFF.

This clonotype was counted at least ten times. The CDR3 sequence: CASSQEATFYGYTF. The CDR3 nucleotides read TGTGCCAGCAGCCAAGAGGCGACCTTCTATGGCTACACCTTC. This chain uses TRBV3-1 with TRBJ1-2; D uncertain. The CDR3 loop spans 14 amino acids. V lost 0 bases, J lost 4 bases, and 9 bases lay in between. CDR1 is LGHDT, CDR2 YNNKEL, per germline (reference sequence). Supplemented by reference TRBV3-1 and TRBJ1-2, the full variable domain reads DTAVSQTPKYLVTQMGNDKSIKCEQNLGHDTMYWYKQDSKKFLKIMFSYNNKELIINETVPNRFSPKSPDKAHLNLHINSLELGDSAVYFCASSQEATFYGYTFGSGTRLTVV.

In this sample, this clonotype turned up a few times. The rearrangement joins TRBV5-1 to TRBJ2-1, with 7 nucleotides matching TRBD2. The CDR3 has 16 amino acids. The V gene end was trimmed by 4 bases and the J gene end by 4 bases; junction bases not matched to a gene: 11. Looked up from germline, CDR1 is SGHRS and CDR2 is YFSETQ. The CDR3 sequence is CASSPRASGKYNEQFF. The CDR3, as DNA: TGCGCCAGCAGCCCCAGGGCTAGCGGAAAATACAATGAGCAGTTCTTC.

The rearrangement uses TRBV19 and TRBJ1-5, with 7 bases matching TRBD1. Trimming cost V 9 bases and J 4 bases; bases outside gene matches: 9. The germline gives CDR1 LNHDA, CDR2 SQIVND (reference sequence). This CDR3 has 14 amino acids. The CDR3 nucleotides read TGTGCCAGCCTCGGGACAGCCCGGAATCAGCCCCAGCATTTT. Translated: CASLGTARNQPQHF.

V usage is TRBV2 and J usage is TRBJ1-2; D possibly corresponds to TRBD1 (5 bases). This CDR3 region has 16 residues. V lost 2 bases to trimming and J lost 2 bases, with 15 bases between them. Germline V gene lookup returns CDR1 SNHLY and CDR2 FYNNEI. CDR3 residues: CASSEKGPGSNYGYTF. CDR3 DNA: TGTGCCAGCAGTGAAAAGGGGCCGGGCTCGAACTATGGCTACACCTTC.

This clonotype was counted many times. The chain links TRBV10-1 to TRBJ1-6; D is undetermined. V gave up 0 bases and J gave up 8 bases, with 5 bases separating them. Germline loops: CDR1 WNHNN, CDR2 SYGVQD (reference sequence). This CDR3 is 13 amino acids long. CDR3 DNA sequence: TGCGCCAGCAGTGAGTCGGGGTATTCACCCCTCCACTTT. Translated: CASSESGYSPLHF.

Many counts were recorded for this clonotype. This chain joins TRBV6-2 or TRBV6-3 and TRBJ1-5; tentatively, D is TRBD1 (6 bases). The CDR3 contains 12 residues. Germline V CDR1 and CDR2: MNHEY, SVGEGT. The ends were cut back, 10 bases at V and 4 bases at J, with 11 bases in the middle. The CDR3 here is CATRTGNQPQHF. DNA of the CDR3: TGTGCCACCAGAACAGGGAATCAGCCCCAGCATTTT.

This clonotype has more than one count but fewer than ten. The chain is built from TRBV19 and TRBJ1-4, with 10 bases fitting TRBD1. The CDR3 totals 19 residues. Trimming cost V 3 bases and J 0 bases; bases outside gene matches: 10. Germline lookup yields CDR1 LNHDA and CDR2 SQIVND (reference sequence). In DNA form, the CDR3 reads TGTGCCAGTAGTATCTCCGGGACAGGGGTTTCCTCAACTAATGAAAAACTGTTTTTT. Protein product: CASSISGTGVSSTNEKLFF.

This clonotype was observed at least ten times. The chain recombines TRBV6-2 or TRBV6-3 with TRBJ1-1; D not resolved. Germline loops: CDR1 MNHEY, CDR2 SVGEGT. With 8 bases removed from V and 3 bases from J, the gap between germline ends came to 19 bases. The CDR3 has 15 amino acids. CDR3 bases: TGTGCCAGCGGATGGAGCAAACTCGAGGACACTGAAGCTTTCTTT. As protein: CASGWSKLEDTEAFF.

This clonotype was seen at least ten times. The genes are TRBV5-1 and TRBJ2-1; 8 positions match TRBD1. J gave up 1 base and V 4 bases, and 4 bases lay outside the gene matches. The germline V gene encodes CDR1 SGHRS and CDR2 YFSETQ. This CDR3 spans 15 amino acids. The CDR3 spells CASSAGQASYNEQFF. CDR3 nucleotides: TGCGCCAGCAGCGCGGGACAGGCGTCCTACAATGAGCAGTTCTTC.

Turning to this clonotype: This sequence may be a read error, since a much larger clone differs from it by one base. V is TRBV20-1 and J is TRBJ2-7; 8 bases agree with TRBD2. Gene TRBJ2-1 matches the end of the DNA better, so the J call may be wrong. The CDR3 totals 15 residues. Germline CDR1 reads DFQATT; CDR2 reads SNEGSKA (reference sequence). CDR3 nucleotide sequence: TGCAGTGCCCGAGCTAGGGCGGGGGGCTCCTACGAGCAGTTCTTC. Its protein is CSARARAGGSYEQFF.

Regarding this clonotype: A single base separates this from a much larger clone, so it may be a read error. V usage is TRBV9 and J usage is TRBJ2-1; D may be TRBD1 (6 bases). Germline CDR1 and CDR2: SGDLS and YYNGEE. The CDR3 is 15 residues long. The CDR3 bases are TGTGCCCGCAGCGGACGACAGGCCTTAAACAATGAGCAGTTCTTC. As protein: CARSGRQALNNEQFF.

In this sample, this clonotype turned up a few times. This rearrangement joins TRBV29-1 to TRBJ2-1; the match to TRBD2 covers 11 bases. V dropped 6 bases and J dropped 0; count of bases not matched to a gene: 10. CDR1 and CDR2 from the germline V gene are SQVTM and ANQGSEA. The CDR3 is made up of 17 amino acids. CDR3 in amino acids: CSVGRTGLAGSYNEQFF. The CDR3 DNA reads as TGCAGCGTGGGACGGACCGGACTAGCGGGCTCCTACAATGAGCAGTTCTTC.

This clonotype was detected many times. This chain links TRBV28 with TRBJ1-2, with a tentative D call TRBD1 (5 bases). The V end lost 7 bases, the J end lost 6 bases, and 18 bases lay between the germline ends. The germline V gene encodes CDR1 MDHEN and CDR2 SYDVKM. There are 14 residues in the CDR3. CDR3: CASTIPRGTNGYTF. The CDR3 region has the DNA TGTGCCAGCACCATCCCGAGGGGTACCAATGGCTACACCTTC.

This clonotype was observed a few times. The genes are TRBV14 and TRBJ1-2, with a weak D call TRBD1 (5 bases). V lost 4 bases, J lost 4 bases, and 19 bases lay in between. The CDR3 runs to 16 residues. The V gene's germline CDR1 is SGHDN and CDR2 FVKESK. The CDR3: CASSPSGGAYGYGYTF. The DNA for the CDR3 is TGTGCCAGCAGCCCTTCGGGAGGGGCGTACGGCTATGGCTACACCTTC. Full variable domain (missing parts from reference TRBV14 and TRBJ1-2): EAGVTQFPSHSVIEKGQTVTLRCDPISGHDNLYWYRRVMGKEIKFLLHFVKESKQDESGMPNNRFLAERTGGTYSTLKVQPAELEDSGVYFCASSPSGGAYGYGYTFGSGTRLTVV.

This clonotype has at least ten counts. This chain uses TRBV20-1 with TRBJ1-6; maybe TRBD1 (5 bases). V lost 3 bases and J lost 9, with 9 bases in between. The CDR3 covers 12 residues. CDR1 is DFQATT and CDR2 is SNEGSKA in the germline V gene (reference sequence). The CDR3, as DNA: TGCAGTGCTAGCATAGGGGCTTCACCCCTCCACTTT. Protein product: CSASIGASPLHF.

This clonotype occurred many times. The chain combines TRBV6-1 with TRBJ2-4; TRBD1 agrees at 8 bases. Germline CDR1 MNHNS, CDR2 SASEGT. Trimming cost V 5 bases and J 9 bases; bases outside gene matches: 9. There are 14 residues in the CDR3. The CDR3 bases are TGTGCCAGCAGTCGAACAGGGGGGAGAGTCATTCAGTACTTC. Amino acid sequence: CASSRTGGRVIQYF.

This clonotype was seen repeatedly, ten times or more. J is TRBJ2-3 and V is TRBV12-3 or TRBV12-4; 7 nucleotides line up with TRBD1. The CDR3 contains 15 residues. V trimming: 5 bases; J trimming: 0 bases; junction bases outside the gene matches: 5. CDR3 sequence (DNA): TGTGCCAGCAGTGCGGACAGGTCCAGCACAGATACGCAGTATTTT. This translates into CASSADRSSTDTQYF.

This clonotype was counted at least ten times. The V gene is TRBV11-2, the J gene TRBJ1-4; weak D call: TRBD1 (6 bases). Germline CDR1 is SGHAT and CDR2 is FQNNGV. V lost 5 bases to trimming and J lost 5 bases, with 15 bases between them. The CDR3 contains 15 residues. In DNA form, the CDR3 reads TGTGCCAGCAGCCAAAGGGGGTGGAGAAATGAAAAACTGTTTTTT. Translation gives CASSQRGWRNEKLFF.

The sample holds many counts of this clonotype. The V and J genes are TRBV28 and TRBJ2-7, with D unresolved. The germline gives CDR1 MDHEN, CDR2 SYDVKM. V was trimmed by 5 bases and J by 0 bases, leaving 11 bases between them. CDR3 length: 14 residues. The CDR3 loop is CASSVQPISYEQYF. In DNA, the CDR3 is TGTGCCAGCAGTGTACAGCCCATCTCCTACGAGCAGTACTTC.